The 12 T cell receptor beta chains below were found in one sample sequenced in a study of control samples from healthy donors and cancer patients. Assay: immunoSEQ multiplex PCR; the TCRdb copy retains only in-frame clones and omits some. Altogether about 89,000 clones are present, roughly 86% being singletons, with the ten largest covering around a fifth. Sequencing was performed on blood. These receptors all stem from a man aged 25-40 years in good health.

The chain carries TRBV4-1 and TRBJ2-3; 7 bases agree with TRBD2. The CDR3 spans 13 residues. The J segment lost 6 bases and the V segment lost 3 bases, leaving 3 bases of the junction unmatched. CDR1 is MGHRA and CDR2 is YSYEKL in the germline V gene. CDR3 in DNA: TGCGCCAGCAGCCATCCCGGGGGGGATACGCAGTATTTT. Translated: CASSHPGGDTQYF.

The chain uses TRBV7-2 and TRBJ1-2; TRBD1 aligns across 8 bases. V was pared by 5 bases and J by 4 bases, with 3 bases of the junction left unmatched. The CDR3 is 13 amino acids. The germline V gene encodes CDR1 SGHTA and CDR2 FQGNSA. CDR3: CASSVQGAYGYTF. The CDR3 bases are TGTGCCAGCAGCGTTCAGGGGGCCTATGGCTACACCTTC. Filled out from reference TRBV7-2 and TRBJ1-2, the complete variable domain reads GAGVSQSPSNKVTEKGKDVELRCDPISGHTALYWYRQSLGQGLEFLIYFQGNSAPDKSGLPSDRFSAERTGGSVSTLTIQRTQQEDSAVYLCASSVQGAYGYTFGSGTRLTVV.

V is TRBV2 and J is TRBJ1-2; TRBD1 is a possible D gene (6 bases). V lost 0 bases and J 4 bases, leaving 15 bases between the germline ends. Per germline, CDR1 SNHLY and CDR2 FYNNEI. The CDR3 has 16 amino acids. CDR3 DNA sequence: TGTGCCAGCAGTGAAGCGGGGGGCAGGGGCCCCTATGGCTACACCTTC. Translating it yields CASSEAGGRGPYGYTF.

The rearrangement joins TRBV6-1 to TRBJ1-2; unclear D gene. CDR3 length: 16 residues. Between the trimmed V and J ends, which lost 0 bases and 0 bases, there was a span of 11 bases. CDR1 is MNHNS, CDR2 SASEGT, per germline. For the CDR3, the DNA is TGTGCCAGCAGTGAAGCGCTAGGTCCTACTAACTATGGCTACACCTTC. This encodes CASSEALGPTNYGYTF.

The rearrangement joins TRBV7-8 to TRBJ2-3, with no clear D. This CDR3 has 12 amino acids. Germline V gene lookup returns CDR1 SGHVS and CDR2 FQNEAQ. Trimming pared 1 base from V and 8 bases from J, leaving 7 bases between. In nucleotides, the CDR3 is TGTGCCAGCAGCTTAGATGGCGGTACGCAGTATTTT. This gives the protein CASSLDGGTQYF.

V gene TRBV10-2 combines with J gene TRBJ1-3; D uncertain. The germline V and J ends were trimmed by 6 bases and 0 bases, with 12 bases remaining between them. This CDR3 contains 15 residues. Germline loops: CDR1 WSHSY, CDR2 SAAADI. The DNA for the CDR3 is TGCGCCAGCAGGATAAATCCGTCCTCTGGAAACACCATATATTTT. This gives the protein CASRINPSSGNTIYF.

The chain is built from TRBV10-3 and TRBJ2-7; TRBD1 matches 10 bases. The CDR3 runs to 13 residues. Trimming at V came to 10 bases and at J to 1 base, leaving 4 bases not matched to a gene. Germline loops: CDR1 ENHRY, CDR2 SYGVKD. In nucleotides, the CDR3 is TGTGCCACCGGGACAGGGGATTCCTACGAGCAGTACTTC. Translating gives CATGTGDSYEQYF.

This chain uses TRBV7-3 with TRBJ2-5, with 11 nucleotides matching TRBD2. The J call may be incorrect, as the DNA end agrees better with TRBJ2-7. The CDR3 length is 15 residues. Germline CDR1 reads SGHTA; CDR2 reads FQGTGA. The CDR3, as DNA: TGTGCCAGCAGCTTCGGGACTAGCGGTTCCTACGAGCAGTACTTC. This gives the protein CASSFGTSGSYEQYF.

V gene TRBV19 combines with J gene TRBJ1-5, with D possibly TRBD1 on 6 matching bases. V was shortened by 7 bases and J by 2 bases, with 18 bases between the two germline ends. CDR3 length: 16 residues. The germline V gene encodes CDR1 LNHDA and CDR2 SQIVND (reference sequence). The CDR3 region is CASKGTGRGGNQPQHF. For the CDR3, the DNA is TGTGCCAGTAAGGGGACTGGCAGGGGAGGCAATCAGCCCCAGCATTTT.

This clone was observed a few times. This chain joins TRBV7-2 and TRBJ1-1; D ambiguous. V lost 3 bases and J lost 1, with 6 bases in between. Germline V gives CDR1 SGHTA, CDR2 FQGNSA. This CDR3 is 13 amino acids long. CDR3 bases: TGTGCCAGCAGCTTTCAGCAGAACACTGAAGCTTTCTTT. Protein: CASSFQQNTEAFF.

This rearrangement joins TRBV14 to TRBJ1-2; D not resolved. CDR3 length equals 13 residues. The germline gives CDR1 SGHDN, CDR2 FVKESK. Trimming cost V 4 bases and J 6 bases, with 12 bases left between them. CDR3 bases: TGTGCCAGCAGCCCCCGGGCTGGCGATGGCTACACCTTC. It translates to CASSPRAGDGYTF.

J is TRBJ1-2 and V is TRBV6-1, with a tentative D call TRBD1 (6 bases). The germline CDR1 and CDR2 sequences are MNHNS and SASEGT. The germline V and J ends were trimmed by 1 base and 2 bases, with 14 bases remaining between them. This CDR3 is built from 16 residues. The CDR3 region is CASSEVNRAQNYGYTF. The CDR3 bases are TGTGCCAGCAGTGAAGTCAACAGGGCTCAAAACTATGGCTACACCTTC.